Below are 13 T cell receptor beta chains sequenced from a single sample in a study of T-cell reconstitution after alpha-beta-depleted transplantation in children. The library targeted TCRbeta and was prepared with unique molecular identifiers. TCRdb reanalysed the PCR reads using MiXCR and keeps one entry per CDR3 protein. The table shows 90,000 to 130,000 distinct CDR3 sequences, with approximately 10% occurring only once. The sequencing used PBMCs, collected before TCRalphabeta/CD19-depleted stem cell transplant. These receptor sequences come from a boy aged 2 to 10 with acute lymphoblastic leukemia, due to receive a stem cell transplant.

As to this clonotype: It is likely a read error, because the conserved phenylalanine at the end of the CDR3 is missing. This rearrangement joins TRBV5-1 to TRBJ2-1, with 8 nucleotides matching TRBD2. CDR1 is SGHRS and CDR2 is YFSETQ in the germline V gene. This CDR3 spans 16 amino acids. V shed 3 bases and J 2 bases; nucleotides not matched to a gene: 7. The DNA of the CDR3 is TGCGCCAGCAGCTACGGAGCCGGGAGGGCCTACAATGAGCAGTTCTCC. Translated: CASSYGAGRAYNEQFS.

There are many counts of this clonotype. CDR3 in DNA: TGTGCCAGCGGAGGGGGCGCGAGGACTGAAGCTTTCTTT. Its protein product is CASGGGARTEAFF. V is TRBV6-6 and J is TRBJ1-1, with 7 nucleotides matching TRBD1. The CDR3 has 13 residues. CDR1 and CDR2 from the germline V gene are MNHNY and SVGAGI (reference sequence). V lost 8 bases, J lost 5 bases, and 8 bases stayed unmatched.

In its sample, this clonotype was seen a few times. The chain couples TRBV18 to TRBJ2-6, with 7 bases fitting TRBD2. This CDR3 is 18 amino acids long. The V gene's germline CDR1 is KGHSH and CDR2 LQKENI. V gave up 3 bases and J gave up 2 bases; unmatched junction bases: 10. As DNA, the CDR3 is TGTGCCAGCTCACCGATACTAGTTGCGGGAGCTGGGGCCAACGTCCTGACTTTC. Amino acid sequence: CASSPILVAGAGANVLTF. Full variable domain (outside the CDR3, taken from reference TRBV18 and TRBJ2-6): NAGVMQNPRHLVRRRGQEARLRCSPMKGHSHVYWYRQLPEEGLKFMVYLQKENIIDESGMPKERFSAEFPKEGPSILRIQQVVRGDSAAYFCASSPILVAGAGANVLTFGAGSRLTVL.

The chain is built from TRBV7-2 and TRBJ1-5; no reliable D call. CDR1 and CDR2 (germline): SGHTA, FQGNSA. V was pared by 3 bases and J by 6 bases, with 15 bases between. This CDR3 has 15 amino acids. The CDR3 loop is CASSFLGSLLQPQHF. Written as DNA, the CDR3 is TGTGCCAGCAGCTTCTTGGGCTCTCTGCTTCAGCCCCAGCATTTT.

The chain joins TRBV10-3 to TRBJ2-2, with unresolved D. Germline loops: CDR1 ENHRY, CDR2 SYGVKD. There are 15 residues in the CDR3. The V and J ends lost 3 bases and 0 bases respectively, with 8 bases between them. CDR3 protein: CAISDPASNTGELFF. CDR3 in DNA: TGTGCCATCAGTGACCCAGCATCGAACACCGGGGAGCTGTTTTTT.

This rearrangement joins TRBV14 to TRBJ1-2; tentative D call: TRBD1 (5 bases). Germline V lookup: CDR1 SGHDN, CDR2 FVKESK. V was trimmed by 4 bases and J by 4 bases, leaving 16 bases between them. CDR3 length: 15 residues. The CDR3 bases are TGTGCCAGCAGCCCCCACTTTGAGGGGATCTATGGCTACACCTTC. This codes for CASSPHFEGIYGYTF.

The sample holds many counts of this clonotype. This sequence joins TRBV10-3 and TRBJ1-5; D remains unclear. This CDR3 is 10 amino acids long. CDR1 ENHRY and CDR2 SYGVKD come from the germline V gene. Trimming took 7 bases from V and 15 from J, leaving 13 bases between them. CDR3 coding DNA: TGTGCCATCAAATTCGGGATTGGGCATTTT. Amino acids: CAIKFGIGHF.

Many counts were recorded for this clonotype. The gene calls are TRBV12-3 or TRBV12-4 and TRBJ2-7; D might be TRBD1 (6 bases). CDR3 length: 16 amino acids. Trimming cost V 3 bases and J 2 bases, with 17 bases left between them. The CDR3 loop is CASSFSLQGSPYEQYF. The CDR3 nucleotides are TGTGCCAGCAGTTTCTCTTTGCAGGGGAGTCCCTACGAGCAGTACTTC.

This clonotype occurred a few times. The DNA of the CDR3 is TGTGCCAGCAGCCAAGAACTCCGACTAGCGGGGGGAGGAGAGACCCAGTACTTC. This codes for CASSQELRLAGGGETQYF. The genes are TRBV4-2 and TRBJ2-5, with 13 positions matching TRBD2. Trimming took 0 bases from V and 4 from J; bases not matched to a gene: 8. The germline V gene has CDR1 LGHNA and CDR2 YNFKEQ. The CDR3 has 18 amino acids.

The rearrangement joins TRBV6-2 or TRBV6-3 to TRBJ2-1, with 10 positions matching TRBD2. V was clipped by 7 bases and J by 7 bases; unmatched bases: 7. In germline, CDR1 is MNHEY, CDR2 SVGEGT. CDR3 length: 14 residues. CDR3 sequence reads: CASNRMGLANEQFF. In DNA, the CDR3 is TGTGCCAGCAACCGCATGGGACTAGCGAATGAGCAGTTCTTC.

This chain links TRBV5-1 with TRBJ2-1; no definite D call. The ends were cut back, 1 base at V and 8 bases at J, with 7 bases in the middle. The CDR3 has 12 residues. The germline gives CDR1 SGHRS, CDR2 YFSETQ. This CDR3 is CASSLLGYEQFF. The CDR3 nucleotides are TGCGCCAGCAGCTTGTTGGGGTATGAGCAGTTCTTC.

Many counts were recorded for this clonotype. V usage is TRBV12-3 or TRBV12-4 and J usage is TRBJ1-5; TRBD1 might be the D (6 bases). V shed 6 bases and J shed 11 bases, with 17 bases lying between them. The CDR3 loop spans 13 amino acids. In DNA form, the CDR3 reads TGTGCCAGCAGGTCCGGGGGCGGATTCTCCCAGCATTTT. This codes for CASRSGGGFSQHF.

This clonotype occurred a few times. V usage is TRBV27 and J usage is TRBJ1-6; D gene unclear. The CDR3 is made up of 11 amino acids. The germline V gene encodes CDR1 MNHEY and CDR2 SMNVEV (reference sequence). V lost 4 bases to trimming and J lost 7 bases, with 2 bases between them. CDR3 protein: CASSSNSPLHF. The CDR3 DNA reads TGTGCCAGCAGTTCCAATTCACCCCTCCACTTT.